Below, one T cell receptor beta chain is given with its context. Its target is unknown. The second PCR ran about 7 to 12 cycles with a sample-barcoded 5' primer and J-beta primers. Researchers report that a template-switch adaptor with 12 random nucleotides tagged each cDNA molecule. TCRdb independently ran MiXCR on the 5' RACE reads; one entry per CDR3 protein. Of some 1,500,000 distinct CDR3 sequences in the sample, approximately 39% were seen once. The data are from a study of blood T cells in healthy people across ages. General study results and limits: Getting older went along with TCR beta diversity per million T cells dropping roughly linearly.

V was pared by 2 bases and J by 2 bases, with 10 bases between. Germline lookup yields CDR1 SGHRS and CDR2 YFSETQ. The CDR3 runs 14 residues. Donors ranged from about 6 to 95 years old and were healthy Caucasians in Russia. Per-sample PBMC isolation yielded at least 6.5 million cells. Sequences were obtained from blood. The TCR was taken from a woman aged 18-29 years in good health. The rearrangement uses TRBV5-1 and TRBJ2-5; D remains unclear. CDR3 residues: CASSFTSRQETQYF. In DNA form, the CDR3 reads TGCGCCAGCAGCTTTACATCCAGACAAGAGACCCAGTACTTC. The whole variable domain, remainder taken from reference TRBV5-1 and TRBJ2-5, is KAGVTQTPRYLIKTRGQQVTLSCSPISGHRSVSWYQQTPGQGLQFLFEYFSETQRNKGNFPGRFSGRQFSNSRSEMNVSTLELGDSALYLCASSFTSRQETQYFGPGTRLLVL.